Only a few counts were recorded for the clone carrying this T cell receptor beta chain. Its target is unknown. This sample stems from a study of beta chain features in type 1 diabetes. The CDR3 spans 17 residues. Germline CDR1 and CDR2: KGHSH and LQKENI. Trimming pared 5 bases from V and 4 bases from J, leaving 21 bases between. General study points: Lower insertion and higher deletion counts appeared at VDJ junctions in type 1 diabetes patients.

Sorting with CD45RO/CCR7/CD25/CD127/CD95/CD27 yielded naive, central memory, regulatory and stem-like memory CD4+ cells. Sequencing targeted expressed TCRB transcripts, as all isolated RNA had been reverse transcribed. About 3.7 million reads, on average, came from each naive, central memory and regulatory T cell sample. Only in-frame clones appear in the TCRdb table, and some are missing; sequencing was by immunoSEQ multiplex PCR. The sample holds roughly 500,000 clones, over 25% seen once. The source of this sequence is a young man in good health. The material sequenced was naive CD4+ T cells from blood. The chain combines TRBV18 with TRBJ2-1; D is tentatively TRBD1 or TRBD2 (6 bases each). The CDR3 coding sequence is TGTGCCAGCTCAGCCTACACGGGGGCATCGGGGTACAATGAGCAGTTCTTC. It yields the protein CASSAYTGASGYNEQFF.